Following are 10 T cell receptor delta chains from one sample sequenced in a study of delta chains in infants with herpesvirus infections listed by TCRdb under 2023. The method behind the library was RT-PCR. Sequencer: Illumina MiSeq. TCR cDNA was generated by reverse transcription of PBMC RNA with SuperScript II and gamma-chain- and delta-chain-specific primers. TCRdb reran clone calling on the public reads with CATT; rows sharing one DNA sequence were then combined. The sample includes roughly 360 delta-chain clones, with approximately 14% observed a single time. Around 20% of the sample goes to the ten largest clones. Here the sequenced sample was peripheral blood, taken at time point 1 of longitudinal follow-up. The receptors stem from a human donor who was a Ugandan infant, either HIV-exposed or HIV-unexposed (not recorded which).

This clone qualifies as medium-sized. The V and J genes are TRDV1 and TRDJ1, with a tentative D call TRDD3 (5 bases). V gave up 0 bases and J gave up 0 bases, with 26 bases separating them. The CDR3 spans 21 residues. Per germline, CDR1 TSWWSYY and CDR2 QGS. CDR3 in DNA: TGTGCTCTTGGGGAACTAGTCCGATCCTGGGAGAGAAAGCCATACACCGATAAACTCATCTTT. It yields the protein CALGELVRSWERKPYTDKLIF.

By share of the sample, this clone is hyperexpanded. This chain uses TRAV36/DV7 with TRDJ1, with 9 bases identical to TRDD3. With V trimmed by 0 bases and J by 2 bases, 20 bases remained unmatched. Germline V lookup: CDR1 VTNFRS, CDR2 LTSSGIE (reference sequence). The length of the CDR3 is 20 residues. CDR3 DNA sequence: TGTGCTGTGGAGGTCAAACAGGCGTACTGGGGGACTCGGTGGACCGATAAACTCATCTTT. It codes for CAVEVKQAYWGTRWTDKLIF.

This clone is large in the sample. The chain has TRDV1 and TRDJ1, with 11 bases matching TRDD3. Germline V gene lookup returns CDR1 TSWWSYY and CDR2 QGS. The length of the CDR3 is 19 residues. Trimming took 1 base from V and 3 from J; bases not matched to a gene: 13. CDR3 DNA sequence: TGTGCTCTTGGGGAACGGGTCACTGGGGGATATGAGAGACCCGATAAACTCATCTTT. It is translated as CALGERVTGGYERPDKLIF.

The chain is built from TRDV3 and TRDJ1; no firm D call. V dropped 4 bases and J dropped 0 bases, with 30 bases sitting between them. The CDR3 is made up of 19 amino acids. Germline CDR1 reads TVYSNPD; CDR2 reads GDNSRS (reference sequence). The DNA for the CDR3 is TGTGCCTCCCTGTCGACACCAGACGTTATTAGCGGGTACACCGATAAACTCATCTTT. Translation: CASLSTPDVISGYTDKLIF. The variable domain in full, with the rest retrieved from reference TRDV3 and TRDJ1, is CDKVTQSSPDQTVASGSEVVLLCTYDTVYSNPDLFWYRIRPDYSFQFVFYGDNSRSEGADFTQGRFSVKHILTQKAFHLVISPVRTEDSATYYCASLSTPDVISGYTDKLIFGKGTRVTVEP.

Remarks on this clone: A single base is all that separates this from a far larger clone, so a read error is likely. The CDR3 spells CALGLSGPSWGLGIGKYTDKLIF. In DNA form, the CDR3 reads TGTGCTCTTGGGTTGTCCGGGCCTTCCTGGGGACTGGGGATTGGAAAGTACACCGATAAACTCATCTTT. The rearrangement joins TRDV1 to TRDJ1; the D gene could be TRDD2 or TRDD3 (7 bases each). Between the trimmed V and J ends, which lost 5 bases and 0 bases, there was a span of 37 bases. This CDR3 region has 23 residues. Germline values: CDR1 TSWWSYY, CDR2 QGS.

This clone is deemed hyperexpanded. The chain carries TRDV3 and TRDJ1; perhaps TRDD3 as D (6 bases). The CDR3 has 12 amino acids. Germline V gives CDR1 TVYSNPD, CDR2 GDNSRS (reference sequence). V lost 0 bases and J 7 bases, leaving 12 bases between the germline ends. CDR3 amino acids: CAFRLGRGKLIF. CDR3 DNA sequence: TGTGCCTTTAGGCTGGGGAGGGGTAAACTCATCTTT.

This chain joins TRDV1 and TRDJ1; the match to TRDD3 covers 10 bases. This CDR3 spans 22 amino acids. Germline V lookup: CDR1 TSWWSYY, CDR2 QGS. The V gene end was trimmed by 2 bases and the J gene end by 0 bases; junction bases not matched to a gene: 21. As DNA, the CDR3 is TGTGCTCTTGGGGAAGGTTCCGACCTACATACTGGGGGATCCTTGTACACCGATAAACTCATCTTT. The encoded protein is CALGEGSDLHTGGSLYTDKLIF.

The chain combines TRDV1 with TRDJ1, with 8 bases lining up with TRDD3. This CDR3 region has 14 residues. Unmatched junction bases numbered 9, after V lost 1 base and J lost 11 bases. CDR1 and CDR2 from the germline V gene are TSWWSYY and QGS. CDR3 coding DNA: TGTGCTCTTGGGGAACGGGTTTCGGGGATACTCCTCATCTTT. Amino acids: CALGERVSGILLIF.

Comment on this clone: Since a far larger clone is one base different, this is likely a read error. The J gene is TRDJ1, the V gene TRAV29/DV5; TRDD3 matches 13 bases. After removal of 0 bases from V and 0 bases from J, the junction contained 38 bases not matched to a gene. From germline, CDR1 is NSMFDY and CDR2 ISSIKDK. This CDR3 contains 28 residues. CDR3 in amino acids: CAASDLRLGGEPNFDTGGYGADTDKLIF. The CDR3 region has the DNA TGTGCAGCAAGCGACCTTCGTTTGGGGGGGGAACCCAACTTCGATACTGGGGGATACGGGGCGGACACCGATAAACTCATCTTT.

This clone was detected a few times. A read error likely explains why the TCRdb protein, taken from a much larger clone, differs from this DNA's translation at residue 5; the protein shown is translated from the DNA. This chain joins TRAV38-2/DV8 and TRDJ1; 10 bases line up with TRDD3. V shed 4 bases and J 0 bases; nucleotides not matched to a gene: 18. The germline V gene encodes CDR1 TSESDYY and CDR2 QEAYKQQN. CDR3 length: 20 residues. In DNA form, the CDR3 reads TGTGCTTATAGGGGCGCGCCGTACTGGGGGATGGTGGGATACACCGATAAACTCATCTTT. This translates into CAYRGAPYWGMVGYTDKLIF.